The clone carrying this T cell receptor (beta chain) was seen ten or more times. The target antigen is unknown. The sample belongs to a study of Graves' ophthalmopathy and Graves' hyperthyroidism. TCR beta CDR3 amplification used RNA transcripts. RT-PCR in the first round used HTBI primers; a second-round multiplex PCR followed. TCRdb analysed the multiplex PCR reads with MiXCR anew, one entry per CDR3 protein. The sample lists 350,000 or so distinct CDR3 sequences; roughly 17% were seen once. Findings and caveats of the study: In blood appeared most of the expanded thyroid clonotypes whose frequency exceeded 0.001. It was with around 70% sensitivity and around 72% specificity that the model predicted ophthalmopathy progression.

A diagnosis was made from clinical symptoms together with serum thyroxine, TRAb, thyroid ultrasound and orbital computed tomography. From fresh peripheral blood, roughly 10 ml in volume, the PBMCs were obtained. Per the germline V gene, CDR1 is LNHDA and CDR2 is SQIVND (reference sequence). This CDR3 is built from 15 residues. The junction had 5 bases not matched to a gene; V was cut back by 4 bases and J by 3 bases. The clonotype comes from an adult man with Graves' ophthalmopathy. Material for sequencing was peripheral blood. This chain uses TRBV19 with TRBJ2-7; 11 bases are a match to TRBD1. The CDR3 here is CASSRPGQGVYEQYF. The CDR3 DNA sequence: TGTGCCAGTAGTAGACCGGGACAGGGGGTCTACGAGCAGTACTTC.